This is a list of T cell receptor beta chains from one sample in a study of early T cells in non-severe SARS-CoV-2 infection. TCRdb re-called the 5' RACE reads through MiXCR, storing one row per CDR3 protein. The sample consists of 60,000 or so distinct CDR3 sequences, roughly 12% of them appearing once. The material sequenced was whole blood. These TCRs come from an adult who was a healthcare worker with PCR-confirmed SARS-CoV-2 infection or an uninfected control (not recorded which). CDR3s include the opening cysteine and the closing phenylalanine or tryptophan. Each record gives: J gene, V gene, CDR3 protein.

J gene: TRBJ1-3
V gene: TRBV20-1
CDR3 protein: CSAKPTGRHTIYF

J gene: TRBJ2-7
V gene: TRBV9
CDR3 protein: CASSVELTADGHEQYF

J gene: TRBJ2-7
V gene: TRBV9
CDR3 protein: CASSPGGRTYEQYF

J gene: TRBJ2-1
V gene: TRBV10-3
CDR3 protein: CAISDGLADNEQFF

J gene: TRBJ2-5
V gene: TRBV7-9
CDR3 protein: CASSRDAGLLQETQYF

J gene: TRBJ1-2
V gene: TRBV20-1
CDR3 protein: CSAAPGQAYGYTF

J gene: TRBJ1-2
V gene: TRBV20-1
CDR3 protein: CSAPHGPNYGYTF

J gene: TRBJ2-5
V gene: TRBV7-9
CDR3 protein: CASSFTETQYF

J gene: TRBJ1-5
V gene: TRBV29-1
CDR3 protein: CSVGGGEDQPQHF

J gene: TRBJ2-1
V gene: TRBV24-1
CDR3 protein: CATSDGDRVREQFF

J gene: TRBJ2-1
V gene: TRBV7-9
CDR3 protein: CASSLVGTYNEQFF

J gene: TRBJ2-3
V gene: TRBV5-1
CDR3 protein: CVSSQGRTDTQYF

J gene: TRBJ2-7
V gene: TRBV18
CDR3 protein: CASSGGSWSYEQYF

J gene: TRBJ2-2
V gene: TRBV29-1
CDR3 protein: CSVGQGVTGELFF

J gene: TRBJ1-6
V gene: TRBV12-3/TRBV12-4
CDR3 protein: CASSTPRDSNSPLHF

J gene: TRBJ2-1
V gene: TRBV27
CDR3 protein: CASSLLGAGYEQFF

J gene: TRBJ2-1
V gene: TRBV7-9
CDR3 protein: CASSLGPGYNEQFF

J gene: TRBJ2-4
V gene: TRBV7-3
CDR3 protein: CASSRNRGGKNIQYF

J gene: TRBJ1-2
V gene: TRBV12-3/TRBV12-4
CDR3 protein: CASSPFEAGGYGYTF

J gene: TRBJ2-7
V gene: TRBV10-3
CDR3 protein: CAISEGIPYEQYF

J gene: TRBJ1-6
V gene: TRBV30
CDR3 protein: CAWRPAVNSPLHF

J gene: TRBJ1-4
V gene: TRBV6-5
CDR3 protein: CATSRGVNEKLFF

J gene: TRBJ1-3
V gene: TRBV19
CDR3 protein: CASSIQVAGNSGNTIYF

J gene: TRBJ2-6
V gene: TRBV6-2/TRBV6-3
CDR3 protein: CASSWDNSGANVLTF

J gene: TRBJ2-5
V gene: TRBV24-1
CDR3 protein: CATSPRTGGLETQYF

J gene: TRBJ1-1
V gene: TRBV6-5
CDR3 protein: CASRLTGTEAFF

J gene: TRBJ1-3
V gene: TRBV4-3
CDR3 protein: CASSRRGQAGNTIYF

J gene: TRBJ1-6
V gene: TRBV11-2
CDR3 protein: CASSSQGAGNSPLHF

J gene: TRBJ1-5
V gene: TRBV12-3/TRBV12-4
CDR3 protein: CASSPPQGKGLYPQHF

J gene: TRBJ2-1
V gene: TRBV5-1
CDR3 protein: CASSLRGIENEQFF

J gene: TRBJ2-2
V gene: TRBV12-3/TRBV12-4
CDR3 protein: CASTRDPFDLALGGGELFF

J gene: TRBJ2-7
V gene: TRBV20-1
CDR3 protein: CSARGDPGTGSCEQYF

J gene: TRBJ2-1
V gene: TRBV29-1
CDR3 protein: CSTGGNNEQFF

J gene: TRBJ2-2
V gene: TRBV24-1
CDR3 protein: CATSDLSSNTGELFF

J gene: TRBJ1-5
V gene: TRBV3-1
CDR3 protein: CASSQGRQYSNQPQHF

J gene: TRBJ2-1
V gene: TRBV7-9
CDR3 protein: CASSLGLAGRNEQFF

J gene: TRBJ1-1
V gene: TRBV18
CDR3 protein: CASSPLKDRGMNTEAFF

J gene: TRBJ2-1
V gene: TRBV15
CDR3 protein: CATSRDGFPRFF

J gene: TRBJ2-2
V gene: TRBV9
CDR3 protein: CASSVVLGGRNTGELFF

J gene: TRBJ2-1
V gene: TRBV10-3
CDR3 protein: CAISESAGLLAGNPEQFF

J gene: TRBJ2-7
V gene: TRBV6-1
CDR3 protein: CPSSSFRAQLLYEQYF

J gene: TRBJ2-4
V gene: TRBV13
CDR3 protein: CASSLRTGMSKNIQYF

J gene: TRBJ1-2
V gene: TRBV4-3
CDR3 protein: CASSTQGVQAGYTF

J gene: TRBJ1-1
V gene: TRBV7-3
CDR3 protein: CASSSRPRTRGTEAFF

J gene: TRBJ2-7
V gene: TRBV2
CDR3 protein: CASSDDSFYEQYF

J gene: TRBJ1-1
V gene: TRBV20-1
CDR3 protein: CSALQGWTEAFF

J gene: TRBJ1-6
V gene: TRBV6-5
CDR3 protein: CASRSRLSSYNSPLHF

J gene: TRBJ2-3
V gene: TRBV28
CDR3 protein: CASSYRAPRTDTQYF

J gene: TRBJ2-7
V gene: TRBV20-1
CDR3 protein: CSAKAGQGRNEQYF

J gene: TRBJ2-2
V gene: TRBV29-1
CDR3 protein: CSVETGATQNTGELFF

J gene: TRBJ1-1
V gene: TRBV20-1
CDR3 protein: CSARGDRGRAGSTEAFF

J gene: TRBJ2-7
V gene: TRBV7-2
CDR3 protein: CASSLLVGLAGGEQYF

J gene: TRBJ2-4
V gene: TRBV20-1
CDR3 protein: CSAYMTGGRAKNIQYF